These 20 T cell receptor beta chains were all obtained from the same sample, sequenced in a study of PD-1 blockade in classical Hodgkin lymphoma. Exposure to brentuximab vedotin varied, and each patient had relapsed following autologous stem cell transplantation. Profiled with immunoSEQ multiplex PCR; TCRdb holds only in-frame clones, not every one. The repertoire includes over 10,000 clones, about 88% of them detected once, and around 37% sits in the top ten. The sample here was peripheral blood mononuclear cells (PBMCs), taken at baseline. The source is a human donor with classical Hodgkin lymphoma.

This clone showed up just once. The CDR3 DNA reads TGTGCCAGCAGCGTAGCTACGAGTCGGGACAGGGGGCTTGATTATGGCTACACCTTC. Protein: CASSVATSRDRGLDYGYTF. The chain uses TRBV9 and TRBJ1-2; 12 bases are shared with TRBD1. The germline V gene encodes CDR1 SGDLS and CDR2 YYNGEE. The CDR3 has 19 amino acids. V lost 0 bases to trimming and J lost 5 bases; unmatched junction nucleotides: 14.

The rearrangement links TRBV6-5 to TRBJ2-4, with D maybe TRBD2 (6 bases). The germline V and J ends were trimmed by 4 bases and 0 bases, with 10 bases remaining between them. CDR3 length: 15 amino acids. From germline, CDR1 is MNHEY and CDR2 SVGAGI. CDR3 in amino acids: CASSSGGLAKNIQYF. CDR3 DNA sequence: TGTGCCAGCAGTTCCGGGGGATTAGCCAAAAACATTCAGTACTTC.

The chain combines TRBV6-1 with TRBJ2-7; D possibly corresponds to TRBD1 (6 bases). CDR3 length: 13 residues. Germline V gene sequence: CDR1 MNHNS, CDR2 SASEGT. The germline V and J ends were trimmed by 5 bases and 3 bases, with 11 bases remaining between them. The CDR3 sequence: CASSYGTNYEQYF. The DNA of the CDR3 is TGTGCCAGCAGTTATGGGACAAACTACGAGCAGTACTTC.

This chain uses TRBV18 with TRBJ2-3; D remains unclear. The germline gives CDR1 KGHSH, CDR2 LQKENI. V was cut by 0 bases and J by 2 bases, with 3 bases left in between. This CDR3 has 13 amino acids. This chain's CDR3 is CASSPPFTDTQYF. As DNA, the CDR3 is TGTGCCAGCTCACCACCTTTCACAGATACGCAGTATTTT.

This clone was found a few times. The gene calls are TRBV19 and TRBJ2-1; 7 bases line up with TRBD1. Germline V gene data show CDR1 as LNHDA and CDR2 as SQIVND (reference sequence). Losses at the gene ends were 7 bases for V and 0 bases for J; bases not matched to a gene: 9. This CDR3 has 16 amino acids. Here the CDR3 reads CASTGVRDSSYNEQFF. DNA of the CDR3: TGTGCCAGTACCGGCGTCAGGGACAGCTCCTACAATGAGCAGTTCTTC.

The rearrangement links TRBV5-6 to TRBJ1-5; D is ambiguous. The CDR3 loop spans 13 amino acids. V lost 1 base and J 4 bases, leaving 6 bases between the germline ends. Germline V lookup: CDR1 SGHDT, CDR2 YYEEEE. The CDR3 DNA reads TGTGCCAGCAGCTTGCTGGGGAATCAGCCCCAGCATTTT. Translating it yields CASSLLGNQPQHF.

The rearrangement uses TRBV19 and TRBJ1-1, with a weak D call TRBD1 (5 bases). CDR1 is LNHDA, CDR2 SQIVND, per germline (reference sequence). V lost 4 bases and J lost 6, with 12 bases in between. This CDR3 spans 13 amino acids. CDR3 sequence (DNA): TGTGCCAGTAGTAGGGTGGGGCAGGCTGAAGCTTTCTTT. It is translated as CASSRVGQAEAFF. The full variable domain, completed using reference TRBV19 and TRBJ1-1, is DGGITQSPKYLFRKEGQNVTLSCEQNLNHDAMYWYRQDPGQGLRLIYYSQIVNDFQKGDIAEGYSVSREKKESFPLTVTSAQKNPTAFYLCASSRVGQAEAFFGQGTRLTVV.

This chain connects TRBV18 to TRBJ1-2; 7 nucleotides align to TRBD1. The CDR3 extends over 14 amino acids. CDR1 and CDR2 from the germline V gene are KGHSH and LQKENI. The ends lost 2 bases at V and 7 bases at J; junction bases unmatched: 7. The CDR3 DNA reads as TGTGCCAGCTCACCATACCGGGACAGAACTGGCTACACCTTC. Residues: CASSPYRDRTGYTF.

The genes are TRBV13 and TRBJ2-2, with 11 bases matching TRBD2. V gave up 5 bases and J gave up 5 bases; unmatched junction bases: 7. CDR1 and CDR2 (germline): PRHDT, FYEKMQ (reference sequence). The CDR3 spans 16 residues. The CDR3 protein is CASSALAGGWTGELFF. The CDR3 bases are TGTGCCAGCAGCGCCCTAGCGGGGGGATGGACCGGGGAGCTGTTTTTT.

Within the sample, this clone is medium-sized. The gene calls are TRBV7-9 and TRBJ2-7; D is unclear. This CDR3 is built from 14 residues. In germline, CDR1 is SEHNR, CDR2 FQNEAQ (reference sequence). Trimming left V 2 bases short and J 3 bases short, with 11 bases between. The CDR3 region is CASSLNLGFYEQYF. The CDR3 DNA reads TGTGCCAGCAGCTTAAACCTGGGATTCTACGAGCAGTACTTC.

The chain carries TRBV6-1 and TRBJ2-1; TRBD2 might be the D (6 bases). Trimming pared 7 bases from V and 7 bases from J, leaving 14 bases between. CDR3 size: 13 residues. CDR1 and CDR2 (germline): MNHNS, SASEGT. CDR3 amino acids: CASKLAEWNEQFF. The CDR3 region has the DNA TGTGCCAGCAAATTAGCGGAGTGGAATGAGCAGTTCTTC.

The J gene is TRBJ2-7, the V gene TRBV6-5, with 9 bases identical to TRBD2. Germline V gives CDR1 MNHEY, CDR2 SVGAGI. The CDR3 contains 14 residues. V lost 2 bases, J lost 1 base, and 0 bases stayed unmatched. Written as DNA, the CDR3 is TGTGCCAGCAGTTACGCGGGAGGGTCCTACGAGCAGTACTTC. Encoded protein: CASSYAGGSYEQYF.

The V and J genes are TRBV10-2 and TRBJ1-5; no definite D call. Trimming shortened V by 3 bases and J by 0 bases, and 6 bases separated the two germline ends. Germline V gene sequence: CDR1 WSHSY, CDR2 SAAADI. The CDR3 totals 14 residues. The CDR3 protein is CASSEWDSNQPQHF. The CDR3 coding sequence is TGCGCCAGCAGTGAATGGGATAGCAATCAGCCCCAGCATTTT.

This sequence joins TRBV4-1 and TRBJ1-5, with a possible D match to TRBD1 (6 bases). The germline gives CDR1 MGHRA, CDR2 YSYEKL. The CDR3 sequence is 17 residues long. V was clipped by 1 base and J by 1 base, with 14 bases between them. The CDR3 here is CASSQGPDRSSNQPQHF. CDR3 nucleotides: TGCGCCAGCAGCCAAGGTCCCGACAGGTCAAGCAATCAGCCCCAGCATTTT.

The chain employs TRBV10-3 and TRBJ1-1; D remains unclear. The CDR3 is made up of 11 amino acids. Trimming stripped 6 bases from V and 5 bases from J, with 7 bases between. Germline V CDR1 and CDR2: ENHRY, SYGVKD. The DNA of the CDR3 is TGTGCCATCAGGGTGGGAACTGAAGCTTTCTTT. It translates to CAIRVGTEAFF.

The chain is built from TRBV7-3 and TRBJ2-2; D assignment may be TRBD1 or TRBD2 (5 bases each). The CDR3 is 16 amino acids. V shed 4 bases and J shed 0 bases, with 12 bases lying between them. From germline, CDR1 is SGHTA and CDR2 FQGTGA. CDR3 DNA sequence: TGTGCCAGCAGCTCCTACGGGACGGCGAACACCGGGGAGCTGTTTTTT. It specifies CASSSYGTANTGELFF.

The chain combines TRBV28 with TRBJ1-2; tentatively, D is TRBD1 (6 bases). The CDR3 sequence is 15 residues long. Germline CDR1 is MDHEN and CDR2 is SYDVKM. V lost 3 bases and J lost 5, with 16 bases in between. CDR3 residues: CASSLGGGAWYGYTF. The DNA of the CDR3 is TGTGCCAGCAGTTTGGGTGGGGGGGCCTGGTATGGCTACACCTTC.

The CDR3 DNA follows: TGTGCCAGCAGTTACTCAGGACAGGGGTTCGGTGGGGAGTTCTTC. Translated: CASSYSGQGFGGEFF. The gene calls are TRBV6-5 and TRBJ2-1, with 9 bases matching TRBD1. The CDR3 length is 15 residues. Trimming took 0 bases from V and 14 from J; bases not matched to a gene: 11. CDR1 and CDR2 (germline): MNHEY, SVGAGI.

This clone appeared once. The chain recombines TRBV14 with TRBJ2-1; 9 bases agree with TRBD2. V lost 4 bases to trimming and J lost 7 bases; unmatched junction nucleotides: 14. The CDR3 is made up of 17 amino acids. The germline CDR1 and CDR2 sequences are SGHDN and FVKESK. The CDR3 DNA follows: TGTGCCAGCAGCCCCCGGCGTGGCGGGAGGGCCAGAAATGAGCAGTTCTTC. Its protein product is CASSPRRGGRARNEQFF.

The chain joins TRBV11-3 to TRBJ2-5, with D tentatively TRBD2 (7 bases). CDR1 and CDR2 (germline): SGHNT, YENEEA. V was trimmed by 5 bases and J by 5 bases, leaving 18 bases between them. The CDR3 consists of 15 residues. DNA of the CDR3: TGTGCCAGCAGCCTGTATCGGGGGGCGAGGGAGACCCAGTACTTC. This translates into CASSLYRGARETQYF.